This T cell receptor (beta chain) comes out of a study of cytomegalovirus exposure and HLA in healthy donors. Study as a whole: Out of 180 million or so T cells, an earlier analysis found around 120 million unique TCR beta sequences in total.

The CDR3 loop spans 15 amino acids. Unmatched junction bases numbered 8, after V lost 7 bases and J lost 4 bases. CDR1 MDHEN and CDR2 SYDVKM come from the germline V gene. Whole-study results and caveats: The HLA-A and HLA-B alleles of most subjects were reportedly predicted accurately from TCR beta sequences.

Primers for the PCR totalled 60 Vbeta and 13 Jbeta. Some clones are missing from TCRdb's copy, which holds only in-frame ones; the method was immunoSEQ multiplex PCR. This table holds 150,000 to 200,000 clones, 60% to 80% found once. About this clone itself: Its matching antigen is unknown.

The receptor's source is a man aged 35-49 years in good health and CMV-seropositive. Sequencing used PBMCs. The rearrangement links TRBV28 to TRBJ1-1, with 11 bases aligning to TRBD1. In DNA, the CDR3 is TGTGCCAGCAACCCGGGACAGGGGGATTTCACTGAAGCTTTCTTT. Protein product: CASNPGQGDFTEAFF.